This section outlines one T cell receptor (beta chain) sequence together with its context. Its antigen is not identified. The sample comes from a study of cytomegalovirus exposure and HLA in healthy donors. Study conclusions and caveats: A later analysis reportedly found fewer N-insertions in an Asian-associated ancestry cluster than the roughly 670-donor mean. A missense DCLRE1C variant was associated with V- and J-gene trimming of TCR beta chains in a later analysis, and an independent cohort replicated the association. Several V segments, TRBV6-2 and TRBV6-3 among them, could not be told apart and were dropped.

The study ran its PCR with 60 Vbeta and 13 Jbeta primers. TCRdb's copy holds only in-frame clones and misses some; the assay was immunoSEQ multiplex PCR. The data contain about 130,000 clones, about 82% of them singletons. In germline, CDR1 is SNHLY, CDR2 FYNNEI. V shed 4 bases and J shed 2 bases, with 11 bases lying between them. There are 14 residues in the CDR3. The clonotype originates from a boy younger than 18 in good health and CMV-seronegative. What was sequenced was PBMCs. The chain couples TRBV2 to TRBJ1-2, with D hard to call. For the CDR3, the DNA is TGTGCCAGCAGTGCTTCAAGTACAAACTATGGCTACACCTTC. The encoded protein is CASSASSTNYGYTF.